The rows below give T cell receptor beta chains drawn from one sample of a study of Ad26.COV2.S vaccination and SARS-CoV-2 variants. Clones were read by immunoSEQ multiplex PCR, and TCRdb kept only the in-frame ones, dropping some. The data hold hundreds of thousands of clones, with about nine tenths observed a single time. Source: peripheral blood, taken in a trial of Ad26.COV2.S vaccine versus placebo. The origin of the receptors is a person aged 18-65 years who received the Ad26.COV2.S COVID-19 vaccine or a placebo. CDR3s include the opening cysteine and the closing phenylalanine or tryptophan. D genes are given only for firm matches. Rows may omit the clone size; those that give it use once, few, many or a size class.

once	TRBV6-2/TRBV6-3	TRBD1	TRBJ2-1	TGTGCCAGCAGTTACCCGGACAGGCGCCAAACCAATGAGCAGTTCTTC	CASSYPDRRQTNEQFF
.	TRBV6-2/TRBV6-3	TRBD1	TRBJ1-2	TGTGCCAGCAGTGACAGGGTTTCAGCTAACTATGGCTACACCTTC	CASSDRVSANYGYTF
.	TRBV9	TRBD2	TRBJ2-1	TGTGCCAGCAGCAATAGCGGGAGGGCCATCGATGAGCAGTTCTTC	CASSNSGRAIDEQFF
.	TRBV18	.	TRBJ2-5	TGTGCCAGCTCTCGGGAGTCCCAAGAGACCCAGTACTTC	CASSRESQETQYF
.	TRBV21-1	.	TRBJ2-7	TGTGCCAGCAGCCACAACCCCCGGACAGGGGGCGCAGGGGGGTACGAGCAGTACTTC	CASSHNPRTGGAGGYEQYF
.	TRBV4-3	TRBD2	TRBJ2-4	TGCGCCAGCAGCCAAGATTCGAGACTAGCGCTTCTAGCCAAAAACATTCAGTACTTC	CASSQDSRLALLAKNIQYF
.	TRBV6-6	.	TRBJ1-1	TGTGCCAGCGTGGGGGACAACACTGAAGCTTTCTTT	CASVGDNTEAFF
.	TRBV6-6	.	TRBJ1-3	TGTGCCAGCAGTTCCCCCGGGACCCATGGAAACACCATATATTTT	CASSSPGTHGNTIYF
.	TRBV7-2	TRBD2	TRBJ2-3	TGTGCCAGCAGCTTAGTAGCGGGAGCCCCCCCCCGCACAGATACGCAGTATTTT	CASSLVAGAPPRTDTQYF
once	TRBV4-3	.	TRBJ2-7	TGCGCCAGCAGCCACGGCGTCACCTACGAGCAGTACTTC	CASSHGVTYEQYF
once	TRBV11-2	.	TRBJ2-2	TGTGCCAGCAGCTTAAGACCTTGGGACACCGGGGAGCTGTTTTTT	CASSLRPWDTGELFF
.	TRBV19	.	TRBJ2-3	TGTGCCAGTAGTGTAGGACTGGCGTTAGATACGCAGTATTTT	CASSVGLALDTQYF
.	TRBV6-5	.	TRBJ2-3	TGTGCCAGCAGCCCCCTAGTGGGAGATACGCAGTATTTT	CASSPLVGDTQYF
.	TRBV5-1	TRBD2	TRBJ2-1	TGCGCCAGCAGCTCCGGACTAGCGACCCACAATGAGCAGTTCTTC	CASSSGLATHNEQFF
.	TRBV10-3	TRBD1	TRBJ1-3	TGTGCCATCAGTGACAGGGGGCGCGGTGGAAACACCATATATTTT	CAISDRGRGGNTIYF
many	TRBV11-2	TRBD2	TRBJ2-1	TGTGCCAGCAGCAAACTAGCGGGAGCTGAGTATGAGCAGTTCTTC	CASSKLAGAEYEQFF
.	TRBV4-2	.	TRBJ2-1	TGTGCCAGCAGCCAAGAGCCGTCAGTACCCTCCACACCCTACAATGAGCAGTTCTTC	CASSQEPSVPSTPYNEQFF
.	TRBV10-3	.	TRBJ2-3	TGTGCCATCAGTGTTGCGGGGGCCAGCACAGATACGCAGTATTTT	CAISVAGASTDTQYF
.	TRBV7-3	.	TRBJ2-2	TGTGCCAGCAGCTTCATCACCGGGGAGCTGTTTTTT	CASSFITGELFF
.	TRBV13	.	TRBJ2-7	TGTGCCAGCAGCTTAGCGCCAAGCTCCTACGAGCAGTACTTC	CASSLAPSSYEQYF
.	TRBV30	TRBD1	TRBJ2-4	TGTGCCCTTGACAGGGTAGCCAAAAACATTCAGTACTTC	CALDRVAKNIQYF
few	TRBV6-2/TRBV6-3	.	TRBJ1-5	TGTGCCAGCAGTTACTACGGTAATCAGCCCCAGCATTTT	CASSYYGNQPQHF
.	TRBV5-1	TRBD2	TRBJ2-3	TGCGCCAGCAGCCCTCCCGCGGGAGGTGCAGATACGCAGTATTTT	CASSPPAGGADTQYF
.	TRBV10-3	.	TRBJ1-1	TGTGCCATCAGTGAGTCCCAGTGGAGGGGACGCACTGAAGCTTTCTTT	CAISESQWRGRTEAFF
.	TRBV5-1	.	TRBJ2-7	TGCGCCAGCAGCTTACGGTTGCCCCCGAACTACGAGCAGTACTTC	CASSLRLPPNYEQYF
.	TRBV29-1	.	TRBJ2-7	TGCAGCGCCCCGACAGCGGGACAGGCGATAGAGCAGTACTTC	CSAPTAGQAIEQYF
.	TRBV4-3	.	TRBJ2-7	TGCGCCAGCAGCCAAGATTTGGGGGTCAGGGTGAGCTCCTACGAGCAGTACTTC	CASSQDLGVRVSSYEQYF
.	TRBV28	.	TRBJ1-2	TGTGCCAGCAGTTTGGTGGCGCCTAAGGGCTACACCTTC	CASSLVAPKGYTF
.	TRBV5-1	.	TRBJ2-7	TGCGCCAGCAGGATTGATCGGGGAGAGCAGTACTTC	CASRIDRGEQYF
.	TRBV5-6	TRBD2	TRBJ2-1	TGTGCCAGCAGCTTGGAGGCGGTAGCGGGGTACAATGAGCAGTTCTTC	CASSLEAVAGYNEQFF
.	TRBV11-3	.	TRBJ2-1	TGTGCCAGCCGCCGGGACTCCGACAATGAGCAGTTCTTC	CASRRDSDNEQFF
.	TRBV6-5	.	TRBJ1-2	TGTGCCAGCAGAGGAAGCAGGGATGGCTACACCTTC	CASRGSRDGYTF
.	TRBV29-1	.	TRBJ2-7	TGCAGCGTGGTCCTAGACAGAGCCTACGAGCAGTACTTC	CSVVLDRAYEQYF
.	TRBV25-1	.	TRBJ2-5	TGTGCCAGCAGTTTGGGGGCAGGGGTCCGGGAGACCCAGTACTTC	CASSLGAGVRETQYF
.	TRBV2	.	TRBJ1-5	TGTGCCAGCAGTGAGAACAGCAATCAGCCCCAGCATTTT	CASSENSNQPQHF
.	TRBV28	.	TRBJ2-3	TGTGCCAGCAGTTTTACCCGGGCCACAGATACGCAGTATTTT	CASSFTRATDTQYF
.	TRBV6-5	.	TRBJ2-7	TGTGCCAGCAGTTACTCGGGGATCCGGAGCTCCTACGAGCAGTACTTC	CASSYSGIRSSYEQYF
.	TRBV4-3	.	TRBJ2-2	TGCGCCAGCAGCCAAGTTAGCAGTTCCACCGGGGAGCTGTTTTTT	CASSQVSSSTGELFF
.	TRBV27	TRBD1	TRBJ2-3	TGTGCCAGCAGTCTCCTGACAGGGGGATACGGCACAGATACGCAGTATTTT	CASSLLTGGYGTDTQYF
.	TRBV29-1	TRBD1	TRBJ2-3	TGCAGCGTTTTTGGACAGGGAAGGTCAGATACGCAGTATTTT	CSVFGQGRSDTQYF
.	TRBV4-1	TRBD2	TRBJ2-5	TGCGCCAGCAGCCAAGGCGGGAGGGCCGGTGAGACCCAGTACTTC	CASSQGGRAGETQYF
.	TRBV6-5	.	TRBJ1-2	TGTGCCAGCAGCCGGGCACAGGGCGGCTACACCTTC	CASSRAQGGYTF
.	TRBV7-9	.	TRBJ1-2	TGTGCCAGCAGCTCGTACGGGACCACCGACTATGGCTACACCTTC	CASSSYGTTDYGYTF
.	TRBV3-1/TRBV3-2	.	TRBJ1-2	TGTGCCAGCAGCCTTGACAGGTGGAGTGGCTACACCTTC	CASSLDRWSGYTF
few	TRBV30	.	TRBJ2-7	TGTGCCTGGAGTTGGATAGCGGCCGAGCAGTACTTC	CAWSWIAAEQYF
.	TRBV12-3/TRBV12-4	.	TRBJ1-1	TGTGCCAGCACACGACGGCTGAACACTGAAGCTTTCTTT	CASTRRLNTEAFF
.	TRBV7-9	TRBD2	TRBJ2-3	TGTGCCAGCAGCCCGGGGGGAAGCACAGATACGCAGTATTTT	CASSPGGSTDTQYF
.	TRBV19	TRBD1	TRBJ1-1	TGTGCCAGTCAGTCCGGGACAGGACTTCGCACTGAAGCTTTCTTT	CASQSGTGLRTEAFF
.	TRBV18	.	TRBJ2-1	TGTGCCAGCTCACCACGACAGGGAGGGGCCGATGAGCAGTTCTTC	CASSPRQGGADEQFF
.	TRBV3-1/TRBV3-2	.	TRBJ2-1	TGTGCCAGCAGCCAAGAGTTCCGAGGGAACAATGAGCAGTTCTTC	CASSQEFRGNNEQFF
.	TRBV27	TRBD2	TRBJ2-1	TGTGCCAGCAGTATAGCGGGAGATGGTTACAATGAGCAGTTCTTC	CASSIAGDGYNEQFF
.	TRBV19	.	TRBJ2-7	TGTGCCAGTAGTCCCGAGGGGGGTAGCGAGCAGTACTTC	CASSPEGGSEQYF
few	TRBV27	.	TRBJ2-7	TGTGCCAGCAGACGGGGGTACTACGAGCAGTACTTC	CASRRGYYEQYF